The TCR beta chain under discussion was sequenced for a study of blood T cell repertoires in COVID-19. Whole-study context: T cells, B-cell-depleted T cells, or PBMCs supplied cDNA or gDNA.

In its sample, this clone was seen a few times. This CDR3 is also generated by other DNA sequences in the sample. The CDR3 loop spans 13 amino acids. V was clipped by 1 base and J by 4 bases, with 6 bases between them. The germline gives CDR1 SGHRS, CDR2 YFSETQ. Authors' analysis steps: Amplification with reference gene primers provided the estimates of nucleated cell counts. Assay: immunoSEQ multiplex PCR; the TCRdb copy retains only in-frame clones and omits some. V and J calls and clone size follow that table, whereas D and trimming were derived from the DNA. The sample has around 270,000 clones, around 89% seen once.

This clonotype was sampled from a man in his forties with acute or convalescent COVID-19. The chain recombines TRBV5-1 with TRBJ1-5, with unresolved D. The material sequenced was peripheral blood. In nucleotides, the CDR3 is TGCGCCAGCAGCTTGAACGGGAATCAGCCCCAGCATTTT. Protein product: CASSLNGNQPQHF. Complete variable domain (other parts from reference TRBV5-1 and TRBJ1-5): KAGVTQTPRYLIKTRGQQVTLSCSPISGHRSVSWYQQTPGQGLQFLFEYFSETQRNKGNFPGRFSGRQFSNSRSEMNVSTLELGDSALYLCASSLNGNQPQHFGDGTRLSIL.